A selection of T cell receptor beta chains follows, all from one sample in a study of OX40 agonist ivuxolimab in advanced cancers. The table came from immunoSEQ multiplex PCR; TCRdb's copy has only in-frame clones and leaves some out. The sample yields roughly 70,000 clones, about 90% seen once. The input for sequencing was CD4+ or CD8+ T cells sorted from blood, taken in a trial of the OX40 agonist ivuxolimab. The receptors were sampled from an adult with an advanced solid tumor such as melanoma, head and neck, liver or kidney cancer. CDR3s include the opening cysteine and the closing phenylalanine or tryptophan. The order of the fields is V gene, D gene, CDR3 protein. D genes are given only for firm matches.

TRBV7-9 NA CASSYIWKDEQFF
TRBV7-3 TRBD2 CASSLGVSGSVSYNEQFF
TRBV10-2 NA CASSESGSYEQYF
TRBV18 TRBD1 CASSLGQGVTIQYF
TRBV28 NA CASSHPRGTEAFF
TRBV6-6 TRBD2 CASSKSSGRTYNEQFF
TRBV6-4 NA CASSSGVNQPQHF
TRBV5-5 NA CASSLLEARSSGNTIYF
TRBV6-5 NA CASSYSIVTGELFF
TRBV28 NA CASSFVLYKGSSYEQYF
TRBV21-1 NA CASSTRAPSNQPQHF